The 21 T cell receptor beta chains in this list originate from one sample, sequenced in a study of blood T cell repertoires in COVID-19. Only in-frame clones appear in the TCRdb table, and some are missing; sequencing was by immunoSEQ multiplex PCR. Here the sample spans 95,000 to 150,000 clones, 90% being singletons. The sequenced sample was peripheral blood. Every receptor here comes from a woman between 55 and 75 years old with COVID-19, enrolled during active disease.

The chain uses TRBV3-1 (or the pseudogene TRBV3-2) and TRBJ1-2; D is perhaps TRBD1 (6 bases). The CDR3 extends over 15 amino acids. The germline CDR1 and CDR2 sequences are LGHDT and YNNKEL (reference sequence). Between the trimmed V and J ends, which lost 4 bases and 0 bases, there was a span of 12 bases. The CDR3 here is CASSRNGQTNYGYTF. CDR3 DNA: TGTGCCAGCAGCCGGAATGGACAGACTAACTATGGCTACACCTTC.

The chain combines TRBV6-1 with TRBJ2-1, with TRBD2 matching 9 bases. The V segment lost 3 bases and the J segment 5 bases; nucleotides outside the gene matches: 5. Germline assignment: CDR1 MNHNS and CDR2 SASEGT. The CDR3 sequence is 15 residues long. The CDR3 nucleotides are TGTGCCAGCAGTGATGGTCTAGCGGGGAACAATGAGCAGTTCTTC. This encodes CASSDGLAGNNEQFF.

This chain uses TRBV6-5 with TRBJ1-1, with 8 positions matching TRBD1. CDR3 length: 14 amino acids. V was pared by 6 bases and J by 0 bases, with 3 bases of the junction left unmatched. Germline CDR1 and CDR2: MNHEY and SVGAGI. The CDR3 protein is CASRSDRVNTEAFF. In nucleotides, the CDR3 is TGTGCCAGCAGATCGGACAGGGTGAACACTGAAGCTTTCTTT.

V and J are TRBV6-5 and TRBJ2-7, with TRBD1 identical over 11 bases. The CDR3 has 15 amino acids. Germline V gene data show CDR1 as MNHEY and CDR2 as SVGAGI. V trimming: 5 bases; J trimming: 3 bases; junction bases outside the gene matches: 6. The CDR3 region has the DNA TGTGCCAGCAGTCTGGACAGGGGGCAAGTCTACGAGCAGTACTTC. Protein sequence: CASSLDRGQVYEQYF.

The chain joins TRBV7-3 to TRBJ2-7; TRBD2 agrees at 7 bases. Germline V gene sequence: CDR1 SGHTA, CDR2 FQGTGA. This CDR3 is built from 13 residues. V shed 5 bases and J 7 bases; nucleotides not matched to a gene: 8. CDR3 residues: CASSPSAGLEQYF. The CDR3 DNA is TGTGCCAGCAGCCCATCAGCGGGGCTGGAGCAGTACTTC. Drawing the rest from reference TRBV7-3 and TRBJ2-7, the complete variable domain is GAGVSQTPSNKVTEKGKYVELRCDPISGHTALYWYRQSLGQGPEFLIYFQGTGAADDSGLPNDRFFAVRPEGSVSTLKIQRTERGDSAVYLCASSPSAGLEQYFGPGTRLTVT.

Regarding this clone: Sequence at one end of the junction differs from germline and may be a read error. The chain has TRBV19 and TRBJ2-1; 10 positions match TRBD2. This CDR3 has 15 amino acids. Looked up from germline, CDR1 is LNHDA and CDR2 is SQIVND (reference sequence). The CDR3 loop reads CASNPTSGAYIEQFF. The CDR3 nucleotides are TGTGCCAGTAACCCAACTAGCGGGGCTTACATTGAGCAGTTCTTC.

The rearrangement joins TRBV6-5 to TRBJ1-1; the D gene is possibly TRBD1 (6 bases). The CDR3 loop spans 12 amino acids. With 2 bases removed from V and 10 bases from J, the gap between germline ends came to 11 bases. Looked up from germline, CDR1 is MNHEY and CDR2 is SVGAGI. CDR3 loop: CASSYGGQGAFF. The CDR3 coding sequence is TGTGCCAGCAGTTACGGGGGCCAAGGAGCTTTCTTT.

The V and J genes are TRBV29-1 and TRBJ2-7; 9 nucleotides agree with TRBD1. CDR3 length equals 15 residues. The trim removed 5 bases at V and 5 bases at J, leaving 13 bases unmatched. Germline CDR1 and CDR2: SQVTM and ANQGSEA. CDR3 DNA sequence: TGCAGCGTTTGGGCCCGGGGACAGGGTTTTAACGAGCAGTACTTC. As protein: CSVWARGQGFNEQYF.

CDR3 coding DNA: TGCAGTGCTAGTACGGGACACCCGTACTCGAACACTGAAGCTTTCTTT. Its translation: CSASTGHPYSNTEAFF. This chain joins TRBV20-1 and TRBJ1-1, with TRBD1 as a possible D gene (6 bases). Between the trimmed V and J ends, which lost 3 bases and 1 base, there was a span of 18 bases. Germline V gives CDR1 DFQATT, CDR2 SNEGSKA (reference sequence). This CDR3 has 16 amino acids.

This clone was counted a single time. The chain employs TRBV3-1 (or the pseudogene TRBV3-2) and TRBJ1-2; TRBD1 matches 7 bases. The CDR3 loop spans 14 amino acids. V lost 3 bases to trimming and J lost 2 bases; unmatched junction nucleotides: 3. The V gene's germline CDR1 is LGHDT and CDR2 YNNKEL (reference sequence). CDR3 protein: CASSHLTGNYGYTF. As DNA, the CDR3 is TGTGCCAGCAGCCATCTGACAGGGAACTATGGCTACACCTTC.

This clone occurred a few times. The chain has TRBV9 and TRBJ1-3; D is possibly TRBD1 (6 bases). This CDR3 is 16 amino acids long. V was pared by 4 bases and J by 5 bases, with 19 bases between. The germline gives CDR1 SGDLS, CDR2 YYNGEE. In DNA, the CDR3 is TGTGCCAGCAGCCCTATTACAGGGAAAGAAAGAAACACCATATATTTT. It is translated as CASSPITGKERNTIYF.

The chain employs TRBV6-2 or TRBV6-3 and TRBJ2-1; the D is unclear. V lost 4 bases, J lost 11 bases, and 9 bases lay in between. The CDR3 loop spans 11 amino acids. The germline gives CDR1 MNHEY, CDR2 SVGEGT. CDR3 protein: CASSSPWQQFF. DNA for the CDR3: TGTGCCAGCAGTTCCCCTTGGCAGCAGTTCTTC.

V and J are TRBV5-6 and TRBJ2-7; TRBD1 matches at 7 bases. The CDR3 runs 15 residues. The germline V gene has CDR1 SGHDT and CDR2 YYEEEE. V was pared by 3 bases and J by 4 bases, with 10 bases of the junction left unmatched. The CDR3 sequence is CASSYASRQGYEQYF. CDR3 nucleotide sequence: TGTGCCAGCAGCTACGCTTCGAGACAGGGTTACGAGCAGTACTTC.

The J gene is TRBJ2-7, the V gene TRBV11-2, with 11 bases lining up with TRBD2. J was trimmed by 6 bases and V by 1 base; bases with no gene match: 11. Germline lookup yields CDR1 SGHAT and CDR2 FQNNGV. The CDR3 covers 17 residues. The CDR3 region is CASSLASGGSLVLEQYF. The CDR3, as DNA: TGTGCCAGCAGCTTAGCTAGCGGGGGGTCCCTCGTCCTCGAGCAGTACTTC.

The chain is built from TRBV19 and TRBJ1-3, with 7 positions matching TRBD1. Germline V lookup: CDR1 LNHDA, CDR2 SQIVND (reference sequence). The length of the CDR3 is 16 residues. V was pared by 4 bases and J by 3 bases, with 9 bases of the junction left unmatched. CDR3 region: CASSKRQGTGGNTIYF. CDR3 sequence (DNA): TGTGCCAGTAGTAAACGACAGGGAACCGGTGGAAACACCATATATTTT.

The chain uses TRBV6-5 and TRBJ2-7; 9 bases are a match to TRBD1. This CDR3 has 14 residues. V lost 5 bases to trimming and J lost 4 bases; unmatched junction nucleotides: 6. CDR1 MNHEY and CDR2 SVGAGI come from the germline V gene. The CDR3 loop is CASSTRTGEYEQYF. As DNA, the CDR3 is TGTGCCAGCAGTACCCGGACAGGGGAGTACGAGCAGTACTTC.

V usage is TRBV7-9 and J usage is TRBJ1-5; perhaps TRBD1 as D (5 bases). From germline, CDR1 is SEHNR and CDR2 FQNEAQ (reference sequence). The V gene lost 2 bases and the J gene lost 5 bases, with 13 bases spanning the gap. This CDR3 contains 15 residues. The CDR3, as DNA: TGTGCCAGCAGCTTATCAGGGCAGGGTTATCAGCCCCAGCATTTT. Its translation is CASSLSGQGYQPQHF.

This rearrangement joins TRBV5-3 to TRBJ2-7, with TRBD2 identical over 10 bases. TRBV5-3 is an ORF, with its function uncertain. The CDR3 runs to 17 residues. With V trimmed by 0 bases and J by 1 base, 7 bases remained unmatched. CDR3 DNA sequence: TGTGCCAGAAGCTTGGGGGGAACTAGCGGGGAATCCTACGAGCAGTACTTC. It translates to CARSLGGTSGESYEQYF.

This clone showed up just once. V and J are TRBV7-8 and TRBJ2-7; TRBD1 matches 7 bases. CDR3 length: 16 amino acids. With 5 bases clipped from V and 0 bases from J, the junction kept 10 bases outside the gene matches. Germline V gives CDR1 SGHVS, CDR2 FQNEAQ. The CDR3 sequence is CASSKDRDYLSYEQYF. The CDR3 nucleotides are TGTGCCAGCAGCAAAGACAGGGATTACCTCTCCTACGAGCAGTACTTC.

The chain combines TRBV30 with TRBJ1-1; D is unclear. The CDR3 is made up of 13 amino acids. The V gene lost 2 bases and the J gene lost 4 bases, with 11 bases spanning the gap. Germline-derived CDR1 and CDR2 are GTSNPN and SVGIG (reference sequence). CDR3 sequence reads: CAWSMVATTEAFF. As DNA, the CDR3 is TGTGCCTGGAGTATGGTAGCGACCACTGAAGCTTTCTTT.

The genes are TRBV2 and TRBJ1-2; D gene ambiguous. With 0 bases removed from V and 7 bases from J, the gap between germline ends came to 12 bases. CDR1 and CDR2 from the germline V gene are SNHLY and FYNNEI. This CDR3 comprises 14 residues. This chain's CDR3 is CASSEAPGMSGYTF. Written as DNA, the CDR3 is TGTGCCAGCAGTGAAGCGCCGGGGATGAGTGGCTACACCTTC.